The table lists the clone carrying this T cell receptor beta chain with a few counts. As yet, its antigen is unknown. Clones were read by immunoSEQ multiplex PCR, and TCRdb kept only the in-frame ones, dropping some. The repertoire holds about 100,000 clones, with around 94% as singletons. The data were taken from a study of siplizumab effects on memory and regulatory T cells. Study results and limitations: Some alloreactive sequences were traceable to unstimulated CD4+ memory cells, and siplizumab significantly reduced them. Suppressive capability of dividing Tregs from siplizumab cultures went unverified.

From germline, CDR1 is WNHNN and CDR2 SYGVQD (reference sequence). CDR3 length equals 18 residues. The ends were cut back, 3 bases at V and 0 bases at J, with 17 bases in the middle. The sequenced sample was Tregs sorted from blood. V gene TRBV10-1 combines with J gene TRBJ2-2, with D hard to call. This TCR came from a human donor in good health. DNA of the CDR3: TGCGCCAGCAGTGAATATTCTAGAAGCGCCGCGAACACCGGGGAGCTGTTTTTT. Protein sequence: CASSEYSRSAANTGELFF.